These 5 T cell receptor beta chains were sequenced from one sample in a study of pediatric ulcerative colitis. The data were produced by immunoSEQ multiplex PCR, yet TCRdb's version contains in-frame clones alone and is incomplete. The sample lists 60,000 or so clones, over 65% occurring once. Sequences were obtained from blood. These receptors were taken from a boy younger than 18 with moderate ulcerative colitis.

This clone turned up a few times. The V gene is TRBV27, the J gene TRBJ1-3, with D perhaps matching TRBD1 (6 bases). This CDR3 is 15 amino acids long. V was shortened by 2 bases and J by 0 bases, with 8 bases between the two germline ends. Germline V gene data show CDR1 as MNHEY and CDR2 as SMNVEV (reference sequence). The CDR3 reads CASSLTGLSGNTIYF. The CDR3 DNA follows: TGTGCCAGCAGTTTAACAGGGCTCTCTGGAAACACCATATATTTT.

This chain joins TRBV6-5 and TRBJ2-5; the D call may be TRBD1 or TRBD2 (5 bases each). Germline V CDR1 and CDR2: MNHEY, SVGAGI. This CDR3 is 16 amino acids long. The V gene lost 0 bases and the J gene lost 4 bases, with 15 bases spanning the gap. The CDR3 coding sequence is TGTGCCAGCAGTTACTCGGGAGCAGGGCTTGGAGAGACCCAGTACTTC. Translated: CASSYSGAGLGETQYF.

The chain couples TRBV30 to TRBJ2-6; either TRBD1 or TRBD2 may fit D (6 bases each). With 3 bases removed from V and 0 bases from J, the gap between germline ends came to 9 bases. Germline V CDR1 and CDR2: GTSNPN, SVGIG (reference sequence). This CDR3 region has 15 residues. The CDR3 region is CAWSPGASGANVLTF. In nucleotides, the CDR3 is TGTGCCTGGAGCCCGGGGGCCTCTGGGGCCAACGTCCTGACTTTC.

This clone was found a few times. The chain has TRBV27 and TRBJ1-1; D not resolved. V lost 1 base and J 5 bases, leaving 8 bases between the germline ends. This CDR3 is 13 amino acids long. Germline CDR1 and CDR2: MNHEY and SMNVEV (reference sequence). The CDR3 loop reads CASSLLPGTEAFF. The CDR3 DNA reads TGTGCCAGCAGTTTATTGCCAGGTACTGAAGCTTTCTTT.

The rearrangement uses TRBV5-1 and TRBJ1-1; tentative D call: TRBD1 (5 bases). Germline values: CDR1 SGHRS, CDR2 YFSETQ. The CDR3 runs to 14 residues. The germline V and J ends were trimmed by 0 bases and 1 base, with 7 bases remaining between them. Here the CDR3 reads CASSLEGKNTEAFF. DNA for the CDR3: TGCGCCAGCAGCTTGGAGGGGAAGAACACTGAAGCTTTCTTT.